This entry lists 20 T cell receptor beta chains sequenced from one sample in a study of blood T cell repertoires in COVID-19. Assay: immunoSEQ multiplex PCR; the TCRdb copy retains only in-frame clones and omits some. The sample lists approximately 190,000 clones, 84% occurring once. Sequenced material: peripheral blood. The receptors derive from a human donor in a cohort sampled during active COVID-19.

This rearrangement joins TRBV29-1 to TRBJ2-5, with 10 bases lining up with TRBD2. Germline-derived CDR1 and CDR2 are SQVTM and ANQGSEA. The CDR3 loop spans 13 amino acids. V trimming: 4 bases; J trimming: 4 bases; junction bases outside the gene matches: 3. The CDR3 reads CSVASGGRETQYF. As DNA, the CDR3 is TGCAGCGTTGCTAGCGGGGGACGAGAGACCCAGTACTTC.

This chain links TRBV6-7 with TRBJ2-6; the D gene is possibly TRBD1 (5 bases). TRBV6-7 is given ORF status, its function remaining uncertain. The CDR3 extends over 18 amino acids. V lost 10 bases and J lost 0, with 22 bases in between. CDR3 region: CATSLARALLSGANVLTF. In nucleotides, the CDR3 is TGTGCCACATCCCTGGCCAGGGCCCTTCTCTCTGGGGCCAACGTCCTGACTTTC.

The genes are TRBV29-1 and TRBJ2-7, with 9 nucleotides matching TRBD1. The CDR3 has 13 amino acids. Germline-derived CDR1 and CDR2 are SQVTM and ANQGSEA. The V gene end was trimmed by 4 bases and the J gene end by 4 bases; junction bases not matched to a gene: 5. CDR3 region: CSVGHDRGYEQYF. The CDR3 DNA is TGCAGCGTTGGGCACGACAGGGGGTACGAGCAGTACTTC.

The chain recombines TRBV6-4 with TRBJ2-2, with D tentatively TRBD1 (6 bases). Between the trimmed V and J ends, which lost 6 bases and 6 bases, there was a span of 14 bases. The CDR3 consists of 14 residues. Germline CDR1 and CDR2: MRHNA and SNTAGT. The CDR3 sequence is CASSPGQYPGELFF. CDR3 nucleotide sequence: TGTGCCAGCAGCCCCGGACAGTACCCCGGGGAGCTGTTTTTT.

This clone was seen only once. CDR3 loop: CAWSYRGVGGYTF. The DNA of the CDR3 is TGTGCCTGGAGTTACAGGGGTGTGGGAGGCTACACCTTC. The rearrangement links TRBV30 to TRBJ1-2, with 7 bases lining up with TRBD1. Germline loops: CDR1 GTSNPN, CDR2 SVGIG (reference sequence). The V segment lost 2 bases and the J segment 8 bases; nucleotides outside the gene matches: 8. This CDR3 is 13 amino acids long.

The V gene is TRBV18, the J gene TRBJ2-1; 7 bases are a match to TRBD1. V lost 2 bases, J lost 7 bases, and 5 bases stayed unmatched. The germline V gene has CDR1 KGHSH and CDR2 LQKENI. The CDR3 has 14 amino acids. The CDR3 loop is CASSPTRDSNEQFF. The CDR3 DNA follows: TGTGCCAGCTCACCAACCCGGGACAGTAATGAGCAGTTCTTC.

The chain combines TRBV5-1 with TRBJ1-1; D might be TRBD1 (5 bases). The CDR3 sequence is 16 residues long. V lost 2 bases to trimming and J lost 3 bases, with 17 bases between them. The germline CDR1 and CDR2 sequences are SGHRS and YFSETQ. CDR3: CASSFRGEPQYTEAFF. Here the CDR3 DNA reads TGCGCCAGCAGCTTCCGGGGGGAACCACAGTACACTGAAGCTTTCTTT.

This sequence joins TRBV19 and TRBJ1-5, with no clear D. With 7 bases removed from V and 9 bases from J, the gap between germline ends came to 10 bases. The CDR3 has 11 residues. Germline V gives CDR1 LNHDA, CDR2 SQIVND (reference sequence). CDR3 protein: CASKAVGPQHF. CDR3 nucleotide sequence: TGTGCCAGTAAAGCGGTTGGGCCCCAGCATTTT.

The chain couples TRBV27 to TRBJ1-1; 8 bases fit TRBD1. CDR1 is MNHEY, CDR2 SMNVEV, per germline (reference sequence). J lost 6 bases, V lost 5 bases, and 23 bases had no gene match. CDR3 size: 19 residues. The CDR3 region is CASSTHWTGRFRSLAEAFF. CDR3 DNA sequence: TGTGCCAGCAGTACCCACTGGACAGGGAGGTTTCGTTCGTTGGCTGAAGCTTTCTTT.

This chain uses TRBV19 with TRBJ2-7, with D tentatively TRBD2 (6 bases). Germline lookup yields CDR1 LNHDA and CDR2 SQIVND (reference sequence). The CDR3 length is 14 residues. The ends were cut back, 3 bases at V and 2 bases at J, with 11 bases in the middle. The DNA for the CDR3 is TGTGCCAGTAGTATGGGGGGACCGCCCTACGAGCAGTACTTC. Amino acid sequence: CASSMGGPPYEQYF.

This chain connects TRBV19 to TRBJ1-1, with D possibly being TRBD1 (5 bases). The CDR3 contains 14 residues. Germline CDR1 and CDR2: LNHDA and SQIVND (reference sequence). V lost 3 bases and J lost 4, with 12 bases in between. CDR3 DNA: TGTGCCAGTAGTATTCGGGGGGTCGGCACTGAAGCTTTCTTT. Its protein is CASSIRGVGTEAFF.

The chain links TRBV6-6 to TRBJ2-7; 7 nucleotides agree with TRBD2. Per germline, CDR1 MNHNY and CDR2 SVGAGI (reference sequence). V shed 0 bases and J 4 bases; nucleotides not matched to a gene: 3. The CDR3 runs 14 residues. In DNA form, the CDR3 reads TGTGCCAGCAGTTACTCACCCGGGGGGTACGAGCAGTACTTC. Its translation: CASSYSPGGYEQYF.

The CDR3 coding sequence is TGTGCCAGCATGGTTTTGAGGGGGCCCTACGAGCAGTACTTC. Protein: CASMVLRGPYEQYF. V gene TRBV14 combines with J gene TRBJ2-7; 7 bases are a match to TRBD1. The CDR3 extends over 14 amino acids. The germline V gene has CDR1 SGHDN and CDR2 FVKESK. With V trimmed by 7 bases and J by 2 bases, 8 bases remained unmatched. Drawing the rest from reference TRBV14 and TRBJ2-7, the complete variable domain is EAGVTQFPSHSVIEKGQTVTLRCDPISGHDNLYWYRRVMGKEIKFLLHFVKESKQDESGMPNNRFLAERTGGTYSTLKVQPAELEDSGVYFCASMVLRGPYEQYFGPGTRLTVT.

The CDR3 DNA sequence: TGTGCCAGCAGCAAAGCGGGGGGCAATGAGCAGTTCTTC. Translation: CASSKAGGNEQFF. The chain has TRBV9 and TRBJ2-1; 9 nucleotides line up with TRBD2. V gave up 4 bases and J gave up 6 bases; unmatched junction bases: 2. The CDR3 is 13 amino acids. Germline CDR1 is SGDLS and CDR2 is YYNGEE. The whole variable domain, filled in from reference TRBV9 and TRBJ2-1, reads DSGVTQTPKHLITATGQRVTLRCSPRSGDLSVYWYQQSLDQGLQFLIQYYNGEERAKGNILERFSAQQFPDLHSELNLSSLELGDSALYFCASSKAGGNEQFFGPGTRLTVL.

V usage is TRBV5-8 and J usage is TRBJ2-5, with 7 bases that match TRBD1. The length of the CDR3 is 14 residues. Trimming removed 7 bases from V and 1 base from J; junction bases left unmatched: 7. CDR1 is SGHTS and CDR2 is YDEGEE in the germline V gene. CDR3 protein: CASRDREGQETQYF. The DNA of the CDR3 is TGTGCCAGCCGCGACAGGGAAGGCCAAGAGACCCAGTACTTC.

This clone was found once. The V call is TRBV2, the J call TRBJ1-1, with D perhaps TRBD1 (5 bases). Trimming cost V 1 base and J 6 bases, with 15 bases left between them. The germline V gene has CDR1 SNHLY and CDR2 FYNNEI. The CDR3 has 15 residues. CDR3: CASSEGSGVRAEAFF. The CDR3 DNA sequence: TGTGCCAGCAGTGAAGGTTCGGGGGTACGGGCTGAAGCTTTCTTT. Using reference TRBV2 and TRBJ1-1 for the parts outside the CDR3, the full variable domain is EPEVTQTPSHQVTQMGQEVILRCVPISNHLYFYWYRQILGQKVEFLVSFYNNEISEKSEIFDDQFSVERPDGSNFTLKIRSTKLEDSAMYFCASSEGSGVRAEAFFGQGTRLTVV.

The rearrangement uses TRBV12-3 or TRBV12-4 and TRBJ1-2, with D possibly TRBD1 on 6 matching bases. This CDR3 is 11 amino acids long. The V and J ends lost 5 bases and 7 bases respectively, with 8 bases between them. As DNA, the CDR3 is TGTGCCAGCAGTCAGGGGATTGGCTACACCTTC. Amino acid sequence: CASSQGIGYTF.

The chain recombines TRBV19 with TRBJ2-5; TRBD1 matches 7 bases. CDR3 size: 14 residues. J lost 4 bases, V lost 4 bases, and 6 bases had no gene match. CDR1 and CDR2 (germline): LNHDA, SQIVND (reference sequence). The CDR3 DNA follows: TGTGCCAGTAGTAAGCGACAGGGCGGAGAGACCCAGTACTTC. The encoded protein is CASSKRQGGETQYF.

The CDR3 here is CASSYLRQPQHF. The CDR3 DNA is TGTGCCAGTAGTTATTTGCGTCAGCCCCAGCATTTT. The V call is TRBV19, the J call TRBJ1-5, with no clear D. The CDR3 length is 12 residues. V lost 5 bases, J lost 6 bases, and 8 bases lay in between. Germline lookup yields CDR1 LNHDA and CDR2 SQIVND (reference sequence).

The CDR3 DNA is TGTGCCAGCAGCCCCTGGACAGGGGTGAACACTGAAGCTTTCTTT. This sequence encodes CASSPWTGVNTEAFF. The J gene is TRBJ1-1, the V gene TRBV14; 9 bases map to TRBD1. J was trimmed by 0 bases and V by 4 bases; bases with no gene match: 3. This CDR3 spans 15 amino acids. The V gene's germline CDR1 is SGHDN and CDR2 FVKESK.